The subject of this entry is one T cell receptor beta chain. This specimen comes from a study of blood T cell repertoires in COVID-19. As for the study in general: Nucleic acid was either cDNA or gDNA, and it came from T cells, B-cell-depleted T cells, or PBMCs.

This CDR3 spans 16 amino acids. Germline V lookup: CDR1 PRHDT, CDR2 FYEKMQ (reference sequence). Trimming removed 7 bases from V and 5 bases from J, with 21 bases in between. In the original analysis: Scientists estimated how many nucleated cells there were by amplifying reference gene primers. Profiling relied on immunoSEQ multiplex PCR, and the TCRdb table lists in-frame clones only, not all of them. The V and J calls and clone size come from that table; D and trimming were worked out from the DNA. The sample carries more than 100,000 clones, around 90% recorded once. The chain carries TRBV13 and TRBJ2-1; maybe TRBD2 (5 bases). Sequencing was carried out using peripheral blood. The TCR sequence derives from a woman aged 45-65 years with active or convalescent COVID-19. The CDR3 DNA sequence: TGTGCCAGCAAGGCTGTGGATGGTCGAGCGGACAATGAGCAGTTCTTC. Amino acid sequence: CASKAVDGRADNEQFF.